The present T cell receptor beta chain was sequenced within a study of tumor and adjacent non-tumor tissue in lung cancer. General observations from the study: Shorter survival was associated with higher TCR diversity in tumors.

A modified ARM-PCR protocol with three rounds of nested PCR amplified TCRbeta. MiXCR, applied by TCRdb to the multiplex PCR reads, yields one record per CDR3 protein. Here the sample spans 200,000 to 250,000 distinct CDR3 sequences, 71% being singletons. The J segment lost 5 bases and the V segment lost 2 bases, leaving 3 bases of the junction unmatched. Germline V gene sequence: CDR1 DFQATT, CDR2 SNEGSKA (reference sequence). The CDR3 has 13 residues. No cell sorting was done before RNA was extracted from the tissue. This clonotype was recorded at least ten times. No antigen is known for it. What was sequenced was lung tumor tissue. V and J are TRBV20-1 and TRBJ2-3, with 8 bases aligning to TRBD2. The TCR sequence derives from a man in his sixties with non-small cell lung cancer. The CDR3 reads CSARRTSLDTQYF. The DNA for the CDR3 is TGCAGTGCTAGAAGGACTAGCCTAGATACGCAGTATTTT.